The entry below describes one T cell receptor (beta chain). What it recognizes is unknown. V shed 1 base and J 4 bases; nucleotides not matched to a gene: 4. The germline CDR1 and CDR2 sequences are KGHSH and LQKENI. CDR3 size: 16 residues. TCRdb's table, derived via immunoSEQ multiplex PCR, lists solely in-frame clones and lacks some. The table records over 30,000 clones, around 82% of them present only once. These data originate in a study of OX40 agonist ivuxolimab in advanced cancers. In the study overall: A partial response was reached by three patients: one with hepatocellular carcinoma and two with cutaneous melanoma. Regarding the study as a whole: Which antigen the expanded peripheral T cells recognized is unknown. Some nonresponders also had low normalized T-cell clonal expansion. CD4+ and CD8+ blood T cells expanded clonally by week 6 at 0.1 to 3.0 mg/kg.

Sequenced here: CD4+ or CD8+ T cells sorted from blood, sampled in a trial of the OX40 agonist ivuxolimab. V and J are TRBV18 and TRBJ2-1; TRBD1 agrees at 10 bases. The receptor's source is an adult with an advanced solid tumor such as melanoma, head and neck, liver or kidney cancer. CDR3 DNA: TGTGCCAGCTCACCACTCGGACAGGGGGTGTACAATGAGCAGTTCTTC. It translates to CASSPLGQGVYNEQFF.